This TCR beta chain emerged from a study of cytotoxic CD8 clonotypes in ibrutinib-treated CLL. The repertoire was sequenced with immunoSEQ multiplex PCR; TCRdb's copy has only in-frame clones and lacks some. The profile shows fewer than 50,000 clones, around half of them singletons. V was clipped by 4 bases and J by 7 bases; unmatched bases: 10. There are 15 residues in the CDR3. Germline V gene lookup returns CDR1 SGDLS and CDR2 YYNGEE. This sequence joins TRBV9 and TRBJ2-7, with TRBD2 identical over 11 bases. Sequenced here: PBMCs, sampled after 12 months of ibrutinib treatment. This TCR was sampled from a human donor with chronic lymphocytic leukemia. CDR3 protein: CASSTRLAGLGEQYF. CDR3 bases: TGTGCCAGCAGCACCAGACTAGCGGGGTTGGGGGAGCAGTACTTC.